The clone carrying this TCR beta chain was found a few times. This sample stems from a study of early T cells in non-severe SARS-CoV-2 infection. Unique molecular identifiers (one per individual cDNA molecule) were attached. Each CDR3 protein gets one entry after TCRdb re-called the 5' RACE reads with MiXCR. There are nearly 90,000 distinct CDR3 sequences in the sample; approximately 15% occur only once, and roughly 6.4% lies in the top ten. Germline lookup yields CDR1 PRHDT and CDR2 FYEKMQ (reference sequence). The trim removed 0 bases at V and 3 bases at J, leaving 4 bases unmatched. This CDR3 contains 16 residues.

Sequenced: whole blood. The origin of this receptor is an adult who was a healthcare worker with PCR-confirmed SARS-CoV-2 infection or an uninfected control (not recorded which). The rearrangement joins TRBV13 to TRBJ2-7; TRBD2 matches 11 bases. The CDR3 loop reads CASSLGWTSGHYEQYF. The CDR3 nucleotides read TGTGCCAGCAGCTTAGGCTGGACTAGCGGGCACTACGAGCAGTACTTC.